This is a list of T cell receptor beta chains from one sample in a study of beta chain features in type 1 diabetes. Here immunoSEQ multiplex PCR was the method, and the copy in TCRdb shows in-frame clones only, minus some. The sample consists of 310,000 or so clones, 8% to 13% of them appearing once. The sample taken for sequencing was naive CD4+ T cells from blood. The receptors come from a woman aged 25-40 years in good health. Both conserved end residues are part of each CDR3. The order of the fields is CDR3 length, V gene, CDR3 protein.

len: 14
v_gene: TRBV6-1
CDR3aa: CASTPRTGGYEQYF

len: 16
v_gene: TRBV18
CDR3aa: CASSPWGQGSPGEQYF

len: 13
v_gene: TRBV11-2
CDR3aa: CASSASVRETQYF

len: 17
v_gene: TRBV28
CDR3aa: CASSSAASGTLADTQYF

len: 13
v_gene: TRBV30
CDR3aa: CAGLGGPNEKLFF

len: 14
v_gene: TRBV7-9
CDR3aa: CASSLNDGGGKLFF

len: 16
v_gene: TRBV11-2
CDR3aa: CASSHGQGHNQETQYF

len: 15
v_gene: TRBV5-1
CDR3aa: CASSLGQGANNEQFF

len: 16
v_gene: TRBV28
CDR3aa: CASSSSWDRFLIGQFF

len: 14
v_gene: TRBV18
CDR3aa: CASSPDSMNTEAFF

len: 16
v_gene: TRBV5-1
CDR3aa: CASSLGLTSGRDEQFF

len: 15
v_gene: TRBV28
CDR3aa: CASSLGQGTRETQYF

len: 15
v_gene: TRBV9
CDR3aa: CASSVSGTGYNEQFF

len: 16
v_gene: TRBV7-3
CDR3aa: CASSPGTSGAGYEQYF

len: 14
v_gene: TRBV7-9
CDR3aa: CASSTGPTEGAQYF

len: 14
v_gene: TRBV5-1
CDR3aa: CASSPLQGMGTQYF

len: 15
v_gene: TRBV6-5
CDR3aa: CASSWAGPTKNIQYF

len: 13
v_gene: TRBV7-2
CDR3aa: CASSLGYQETQYF

len: 14
v_gene: TRBV5-6
CDR3aa: CASSLGTEHPTQYF

len: 12
v_gene: TRBV28
CDR3aa: CASSLERFEAFF

len: 16
v_gene: TRBV7-2
CDR3aa: CASSRTGLAGVETQYF

len: 14
v_gene: TRBV5-8
CDR3aa: CASSPVWSAGELFF

len: 15
v_gene: TRBV15
CDR3aa: CATSYGVGGAGELFF

len: 14
v_gene: TRBV7-3
CDR3aa: CASSLGQGAGEQYF

len: 15
v_gene: TRBV7-9
CDR3aa: CASSLAGSSYNEQFF

len: 19
v_gene: TRBV18
CDR3aa: CASSPLPRTQGSTKNIQYF

len: 17
v_gene: TRBV5-4
CDR3aa: CASSLGASGSSYNEQFF

len: 14
v_gene: TRBV29-1
CDR3aa: CSVEVTSVEDTQYF

len: 12
v_gene: TRBV7-9
CDR3aa: CASSLDREGYTF

len: 13
v_gene: TRBV5-1
CDR3aa: CASRSGSSYEQYF

len: 13
v_gene: TRBV18
CDR3aa: CASSMTSGYEQYF

len: 15
v_gene: TRBV7-9
CDR3aa: CASSLAVTTNEKLFF

len: 15
v_gene: TRBV5-6
CDR3aa: CASSARTGAGETQYF

len: 15
v_gene: TRBV7-9
CDR3aa: CASSSGGTGVGEQFF

len: 16
v_gene: TRBV7-2
CDR3aa: CASSVSDPGVYNEQFF

len: 14
v_gene: TRBV19
CDR3aa: CASSIVAGQRTQYF

len: 16
v_gene: TRBV15
CDR3aa: CATSRAAPGEGYGYTF

len: 15
v_gene: TRBV6-5
CDR3aa: CASSLRSGSAHEQFF

len: 16
v_gene: TRBV28
CDR3aa: CASRNMGGTADYEQYF

len: 15
v_gene: TRBV5-4
CDR3aa: CASSLSLADYNEQFF

len: 16
v_gene: TRBV13
CDR3aa: CASSLGMASGYNEQFF

len: 14
v_gene: TRBV13
CDR3aa: CASSEELGSNEQFF

len: 14
v_gene: TRBV2
CDR3aa: CASIGAGTSNEQFF

len: 13
v_gene: TRBV28
CDR3aa: CASSLAHLQGYTF

len: 17
v_gene: TRBV4-3
CDR3aa: CASSPNPGGTSYNEQFF